The next 18 T cell receptor beta chains were all read from a single sample in a study of cytomegalovirus exposure and HLA in healthy donors. 60 Vbeta and 13 Jbeta primers were used in PCR. Produced via immunoSEQ multiplex PCR; TCRdb's table is partial and in-frame only. The sample records roughly 100,000 clones, roughly four fifths being singletons. Specimen: PBMCs. The receptor source for this set is a man younger than 40 in good health and CMV-seropositive.

This sequence joins TRBV18 and TRBJ1-4; 9 bases map to TRBD1. Germline lookup yields CDR1 KGHSH and CDR2 LQKENI. This CDR3 is 14 amino acids long. Losses at the gene ends were 3 bases for V and 5 bases for J; bases not matched to a gene: 1. CDR3 sequence (DNA): TGTGCCAGCTCACCGGACAGGGGAAATGAAAAACTGTTTTTT. Protein: CASSPDRGNEKLFF.

V and J are TRBV28 and TRBJ2-7; D is unresolved. V was shortened by 6 bases and J by 5 bases, with 17 bases between the two germline ends. Germline V lookup: CDR1 MDHEN, CDR2 SYDVKM. This CDR3 has 14 residues. CDR3 residues: CASSPRQVNHEQYF. The CDR3 DNA reads TGTGCCAGCAGCCCCCGGCAGGTCAACCACGAGCAGTACTTC. Drawing the rest from reference TRBV28 and TRBJ2-7, the complete variable domain is DVKVTQSSRYLVKRTGEKVFLECVQDMDHENMFWYRQDPGLGLRLIYFSYDVKMKEKGDIPEGYSVSREKKERFSLILESASTNQTSMYLCASSPRQVNHEQYFGPGTRLTVT.

J is TRBJ1-6 and V is TRBV30; tentative D call: TRBD1 (6 bases). Trimming pared 7 bases from V and 10 bases from J, leaving 17 bases between. Germline values: CDR1 GTSNPN, CDR2 SVGIG (reference sequence). The CDR3 sequence is 13 residues long. This CDR3 reads CASQRYRASPLHF. CDR3 in DNA: TGTGCCTCTCAAAGGTACAGGGCATCACCCCTCCACTTT.

This clone was counted a few times. The genes are TRBV5-1 and TRBJ1-1; 9 bases are shared with TRBD1. With V trimmed by 3 bases and J by 4 bases, 4 bases remained unmatched. Germline CDR1 is SGHRS and CDR2 is YFSETQ. The CDR3 loop spans 14 amino acids. The CDR3, as DNA: TGCGCCAGCAGCTCGGGACAGGGATCCACTGAAGCTTTCTTT. Amino acid sequence: CASSSGQGSTEAFF.

This chain connects TRBV19 to TRBJ1-3; D is unresolved. The germline CDR1 and CDR2 sequences are LNHDA and SQIVND (reference sequence). Trimming pared 4 bases from V and 2 bases from J, leaving 9 bases between. The CDR3 runs 14 residues. The CDR3 sequence is CASSRMQTGNTIYF. Written as DNA, the CDR3 is TGTGCCAGTAGTAGAATGCAGACTGGAAACACCATATATTTT.

This clone was detected once. The gene calls are TRBV29-1 and TRBJ2-7; 12 bases align to TRBD2. The CDR3 extends over 13 amino acids. Germline V gene lookup returns CDR1 SQVTM and CDR2 ANQGSEA. Trimming took 6 bases from V and 6 from J; bases not matched to a gene: 6. The CDR3 nucleotides are TGCAGCGTGGGACTAGCGGGTCTCTCCGAGCAGTACTTC. This gives the protein CSVGLAGLSEQYF.

Only a few counts were recorded for this clone. V and J are TRBV5-8 and TRBJ1-1; 8 bases line up with TRBD1. The junction had 3 bases not matched to a gene; V was cut back by 0 bases and J by 2 bases. Germline V gene data show CDR1 as SGHTS and CDR2 as YDEGEE. The CDR3 is 15 residues long. CDR3 sequence: CASSLVDRGNTEAFF. The CDR3 coding sequence is TGTGCCAGCAGCTTGGTTGACAGGGGCAACACTGAAGCTTTCTTT.

The gene calls are TRBV10-3 and TRBJ2-2; 11 nucleotides agree with TRBD2. CDR3 size: 14 residues. Germline CDR1 and CDR2: ENHRY and SYGVKD. J was trimmed by 3 bases and V by 6 bases; bases with no gene match: 0. The CDR3, as DNA: TGTGCCATCAGACTAGCGGGAGACACCGGGGAGCTGTTTTTT. Translation gives CAIRLAGDTGELFF.

V is TRBV6-1 and J is TRBJ2-3; 10 bases match TRBD2. There are 16 residues in the CDR3. The V and J ends lost 2 bases and 3 bases, in that order; junction bases with no gene match: 5. Germline V CDR1 and CDR2: MNHNS, SASEGT. The CDR3 nucleotides are TGTGCCAGCAGTGAACTAGCGGGAGTTATTACAGATACGCAGTATTTT. It codes for CASSELAGVITDTQYF.

This chain uses TRBV2 with TRBJ2-3, with TRBD1 identical over 8 bases. The CDR3 spans 15 residues. V gave up 5 bases and J gave up 15 bases; unmatched junction bases: 19. Germline V gives CDR1 SNHLY, CDR2 FYNNEI. The DNA for the CDR3 is TGTGCCAGCAGTCCGACAGGGGTCGGCCGGGACCCTCTTTATTTT. Translation gives CASSPTGVGRDPLYF.

The chain combines TRBV28 with TRBJ1-5; 10 positions match TRBD1. The V gene end was trimmed by 3 bases and the J gene end by 6 bases; junction bases not matched to a gene: 5. Germline V gene data show CDR1 as MDHEN and CDR2 as SYDVKM. The CDR3 length is 15 residues. The DNA for the CDR3 is TGTGCCAGCAGTTTGCGACAGGGGGCGGGTCAGCCCCAGCATTTT. This translates into CASSLRQGAGQPQHF.

This chain joins TRBV7-8 and TRBJ2-3, with a tentative D call TRBD2 (6 bases). Germline V lookup: CDR1 SGHVS, CDR2 FQNEAQ. Trimming removed 2 bases at V and 6 bases at J, with 18 bases between. This CDR3 is built from 16 residues. CDR3 bases: TGTGCCAGCAGCTTACGACAGTTTTCTGGGAGGGATACGCAGTATTTT. Translated, it gives CASSLRQFSGRDTQYF. Using reference TRBV7-8 and TRBJ2-3 for the parts outside the CDR3, the full variable domain is GAGVSQSPRYKVAKRGQDVALRCDPISGHVSLFWYQQALGQGPEFLTYFQNEAQLDKSGLPSDRFFAERPEGSVSTLKIQRTQQEDSAVYLCASSLRQFSGRDTQYFGPGTRLTVL.

V usage is TRBV28 and J usage is TRBJ2-3; possible D gene TRBD2, 5 bases. CDR3 size: 12 residues. With 6 bases removed from V and 6 bases from J, the gap between germline ends came to 10 bases. CDR1 is MDHEN and CDR2 is SYDVKM in the germline V gene. DNA of the CDR3: TGTGCCAGCAGCGACTATAGGGATACGCAGTATTTT. Translated: CASSDYRDTQYF.

On this clone: The identical CDR3 is also encoded by other nucleotide sequences in the sample. The V gene is TRBV15, the J gene TRBJ2-7; 7 bases fit TRBD1. Germline-derived CDR1 and CDR2 are LNHNV and YYDKDF (reference sequence). This CDR3 is 16 amino acids long. The J segment lost 2 bases and the V segment lost 4 bases, leaving 11 bases of the junction unmatched. The CDR3 nucleotides read TGTGCCACCAGCAACCACGGACAGGCCCGAACCTACGAGCAGTACTTC. Protein product: CATSNHGQARTYEQYF.

The V call is TRBV6-4, the J call TRBJ2-1, with 8 bases fitting TRBD2. CDR1 and CDR2 (germline): MRHNA, SNTAGT. The CDR3 length is 15 residues. The ends lost 2 bases at V and 9 bases at J; junction bases unmatched: 9. CDR3 sequence (DNA): TGTGCCAGCAGTGACATAGCGGGAATGGCGCGTGAGCAGTTCTTC. Translation: CASSDIAGMAREQFF.

V gene TRBV10-3 combines with J gene TRBJ1-1; the D gene is possibly TRBD1 (5 bases). This CDR3 contains 13 residues. Germline V gene lookup returns CDR1 ENHRY and CDR2 SYGVKD. V was shortened by 0 bases and J by 11 bases, with 13 bases between the two germline ends. CDR3 in DNA: TGTGCCATCAGTGAGTCGGGGGGGGTTCGGGCTTTCTTT. It specifies CAISESGGVRAFF.

The V call is TRBV10-3, the J call TRBJ2-5; 7 bases match TRBD1. The last part of the DNA fits TRBJ2-7 better; the J call may be wrong. CDR1 and CDR2 (germline): ENHRY, SYGVKD. The CDR3 is 15 amino acids. The CDR3: CAISADRERPYEQYF. The CDR3 DNA reads as TGTGCCATCAGTGCTGACAGGGAAAGGCCGTACGAGCAGTACTTC.

V usage is TRBV7-9 and J usage is TRBJ1-4; weak D call: TRBD1 (5 bases). This CDR3 has 14 residues. CDR1 SEHNR and CDR2 FQNEAQ come from the germline V gene (reference sequence). V shed 3 bases and J shed 7 bases, with 12 bases lying between them. The CDR3 sequence: CASSFPQGVEKLFF. The CDR3 DNA sequence: TGTGCCAGCAGCTTCCCGCAGGGTGTTGAAAAACTGTTTTTT.